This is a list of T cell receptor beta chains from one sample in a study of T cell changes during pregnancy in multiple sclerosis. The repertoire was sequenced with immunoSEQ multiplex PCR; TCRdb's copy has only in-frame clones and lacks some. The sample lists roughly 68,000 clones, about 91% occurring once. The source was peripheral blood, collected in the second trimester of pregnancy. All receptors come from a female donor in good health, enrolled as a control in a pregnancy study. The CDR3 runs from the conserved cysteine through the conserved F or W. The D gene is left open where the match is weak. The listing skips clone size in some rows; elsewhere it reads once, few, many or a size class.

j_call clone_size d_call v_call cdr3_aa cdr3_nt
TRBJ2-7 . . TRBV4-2 CASSQEYRVTYGEQYF TGTGCCAGCAGCCAAGAGTACAGGGTTACATACGGGGAGCAGTACTTC
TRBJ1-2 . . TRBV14 CASSQDRHSGDGYTF TGTGCCAGCAGCCAAGATCGCCATTCAGGGGATGGCTACACCTTC
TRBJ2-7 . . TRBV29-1 CSVDGGSSYEQYF TGCAGCGTTGACGGGGGAAGCTCCTACGAGCAGTACTTC
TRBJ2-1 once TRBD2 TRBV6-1 CASRTSGYYNEQFF TGTGCCAGCCGGACTAGCGGGTACTACAATGAGCAGTTCTTC
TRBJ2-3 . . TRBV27 CASSISGSTDTQYF TGTGCCAGCAGTATTAGCGGAAGCACAGATACGCAGTATTTT
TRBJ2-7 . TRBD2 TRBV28 CASSYLAGGSLEQYF TGTGCCAGCAGTTATCTAGCGGGAGGCTCCCTCGAGCAGTACTTC
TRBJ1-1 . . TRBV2 CASSELRYPEAFF TGTGCCAGCAGTGAATTACGGTATCCTGAAGCTTTCTTT
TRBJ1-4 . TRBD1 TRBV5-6 CASSLAGQGATNEKLFF TGTGCCAGCAGCTTGGCGGGACAGGGAGCAACTAATGAAAAACTGTTTTTT
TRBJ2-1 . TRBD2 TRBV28 CASTPGTSVSDEQFF TGTGCCAGCACCCCCGGGACTAGCGTTTCGGATGAGCAGTTCTTC
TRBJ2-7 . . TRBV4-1 CASSQDGTGYEQYF TGCGCCAGCAGCCAAGACGGCACAGGCTACGAGCAGTACTTC
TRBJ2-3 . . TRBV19 CASSMGGASTDTQYF TGTGCCAGTAGCATGGGGGGGGCGAGCACAGATACGCAGTATTTT
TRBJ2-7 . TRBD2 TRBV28 CASGEGRGRYF TGTGCCAGCGGGGAGGGCCGGGGAAGGTACTTC
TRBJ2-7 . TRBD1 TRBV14 CASSQFPLTGDYEQYF TGTGCCAGCAGCCAATTCCCCTTAACAGGGGACTACGAGCAGTACTTC
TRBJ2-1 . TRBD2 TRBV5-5 CASSLHAGENYNEQFF TGTGCCAGCAGCTTGCACGCGGGGGAAAACTACAATGAGCAGTTCTTC
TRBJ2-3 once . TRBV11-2 CASGGGTQDTQYF TGTGCCAGCGGGGGTGGGACTCAAGATACGCAGTATTTT
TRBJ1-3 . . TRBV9 CASSGTGSGNTIYF TGTGCCAGCAGCGGTACAGGGTCTGGAAACACCATATATTTT
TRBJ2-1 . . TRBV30 CAWARGSYNEQFF TGTGCCTGGGCCCGGGGGTCCTACAATGAGCAGTTCTTC
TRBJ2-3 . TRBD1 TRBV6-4 CASSRGTGVSDTQYF TGTGCCAGCAGCCGCGGGACAGGGGTCTCGGATACGCAGTATTTT
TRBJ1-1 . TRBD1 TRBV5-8 CASSLGGTVNTEAFF TGTGCCAGCAGCTTGGGGGGGACAGTTAACACTGAAGCTTTCTTT
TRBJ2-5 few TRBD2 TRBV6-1 CASSTLAGGPETQYF TGTGCCAGCAGTACACTAGCGGGGGGGCCAGAGACCCAGTACTTC
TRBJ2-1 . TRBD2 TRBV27 CASSVAGGMALRYNEQFF TGTGCCAGCAGCGTCGCGGGGGGGATGGCGTTGAGATACAATGAGCAGTTCTTC
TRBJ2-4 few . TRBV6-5 CASSYSSRGKLEYF TGTGCCAGCAGTTACTCGTCTAGAGGAAAACTCGAGTACTTC
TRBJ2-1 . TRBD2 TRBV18 CASSPTGTSSYNEQFF TGTGCCAGCTCTCCCACCGGGACTAGCTCCTACAATGAGCAGTTCTTC
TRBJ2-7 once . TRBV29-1 CSVRTRRYEQYF TGCAGCGTCCGGACTCGACGCTACGAGCAGTACTTC
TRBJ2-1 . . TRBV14 CASSHSGLRSSYNEQFF TGTGCCAGCAGCCACTCGGGACTCCGGAGCTCCTACAATGAGCAGTTCTTC
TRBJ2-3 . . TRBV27 CASSLIGSAVPSTDTQYF TGTGCCAGCAGTTTAATCGGCTCGGCGGTCCCTAGCACAGATACGCAGTATTTT
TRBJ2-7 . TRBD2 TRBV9 CASSASGRADEQYF TGTGCCAGCAGCGCGAGCGGGAGGGCCGACGAGCAGTACTTC
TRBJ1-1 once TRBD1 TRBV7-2 CASSPGQGNTEAFF TGTGCCAGCAGCCCGGGACAGGGGAACACTGAAGCTTTCTTT
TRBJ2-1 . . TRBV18 CASSPLGANSYNEQFF TGTGCCAGCTCACCACTGGGGGCTAACTCCTACAATGAGCAGTTCTTC
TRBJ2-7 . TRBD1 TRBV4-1 CAGSPGQGEGYEQYF TGCGCCGGCAGCCCAGGACAGGGCGAGGGTTACGAGCAGTACTTC
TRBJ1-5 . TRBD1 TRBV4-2 CASSQGQGDIQHF TGTGCCAGCAGCCAAGGACAGGGGGATATCCAGCATTTT
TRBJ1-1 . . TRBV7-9 CASSLAAGEAFF TGTGCCAGCAGCTTAGCCGCCGGTGAAGCTTTCTTT
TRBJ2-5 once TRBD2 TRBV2 CASSEVRGGTGETQYF TGTGCCAGCAGTGAAGTCCGGGGGGGTACCGGAGAGACCCAGTACTTC
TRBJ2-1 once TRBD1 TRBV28 CASIQGAKNEQFF TGTGCCAGTATACAGGGGGCTAAGAATGAGCAGTTCTTC
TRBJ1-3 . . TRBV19 CASSIPDWSGNTIYF TGTGCCAGTAGTATTCCAGACTGGTCTGGAAACACCATATATTTT
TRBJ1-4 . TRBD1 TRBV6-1 CASRDRGLDNEKLFF TGTGCCAGCAGGGACAGGGGGCTCGATAATGAAAAACTGTTTTTT
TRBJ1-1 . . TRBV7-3 CASSLNGNTEAFF TGTGCCAGCAGCTTAAACGGGAACACTGAAGCTTTCTTT
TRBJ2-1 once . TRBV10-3 CAISESSDNNEQFF TGTGCCATCAGTGAGTCTAGCGACAACAATGAGCAGTTCTTC
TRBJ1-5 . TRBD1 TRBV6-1 CASSGGTGVNQPQHF TGTGCCAGCAGTGGGGGGACAGGAGTCAATCAGCCCCAGCATTTT
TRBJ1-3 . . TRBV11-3 CASSPHGDSGNTIYF TGTGCCAGCAGCCCCCACGGAGACTCTGGAAACACCATATATTTT
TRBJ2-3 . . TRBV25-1 CASSETLVGDTQYF TGTGCCAGCAGTGAGACTCTAGTGGGAGATACGCAGTATTTT
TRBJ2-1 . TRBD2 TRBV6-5 CASVGASGYNEQFF TGTGCCAGCGTAGGGGCTAGCGGGTACAATGAGCAGTTCTTC
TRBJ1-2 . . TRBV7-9 CASSLSKGKDYGYTF TGTGCCAGCAGCTTGTCGAAGGGGAAGGATTATGGCTACACCTTC
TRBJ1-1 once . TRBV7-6 CASSLGSGIIEAFF TGTGCCAGCAGCTTAGGGAGCGGCATTATTGAAGCTTTCTTT
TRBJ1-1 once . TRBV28 CASSPEYEAANTEAFF TGTGCCAGCAGTCCAGAGTACGAGGCAGCTAACACTGAAGCTTTCTTT